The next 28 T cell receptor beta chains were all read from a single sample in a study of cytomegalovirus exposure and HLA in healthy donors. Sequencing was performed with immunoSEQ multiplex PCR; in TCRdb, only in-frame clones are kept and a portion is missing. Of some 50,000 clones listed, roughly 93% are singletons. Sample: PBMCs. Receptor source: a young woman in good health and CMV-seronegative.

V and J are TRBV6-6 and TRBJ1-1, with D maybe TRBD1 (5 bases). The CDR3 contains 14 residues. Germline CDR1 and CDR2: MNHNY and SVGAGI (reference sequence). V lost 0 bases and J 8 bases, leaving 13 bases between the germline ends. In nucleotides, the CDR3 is TGTGCCAGCAGTTACTCGCGGGGCCCCATGGAAGCTTTCTTT. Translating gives CASSYSRGPMEAFF.

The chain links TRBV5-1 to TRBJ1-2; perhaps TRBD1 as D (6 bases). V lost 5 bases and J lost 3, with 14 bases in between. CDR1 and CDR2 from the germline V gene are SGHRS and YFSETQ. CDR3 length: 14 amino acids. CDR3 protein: CASSRRTADYGYTF. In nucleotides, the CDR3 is TGCGCCAGCAGTCGCAGGACAGCCGACTATGGCTACACCTTC.

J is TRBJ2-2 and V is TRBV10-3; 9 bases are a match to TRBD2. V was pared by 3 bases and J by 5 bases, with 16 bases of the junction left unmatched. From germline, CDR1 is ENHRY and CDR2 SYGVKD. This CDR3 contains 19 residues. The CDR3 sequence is CAISDSHRLAGDRTGELFF. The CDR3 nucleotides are TGTGCCATCAGTGATTCCCATCGGTTAGCGGGGGATCGGACCGGGGAGCTGTTTTTT.

The CDR3 spells CASSSHWGQSSTDTQYF. The CDR3 DNA reads as TGTGCCAGCAGCTCCCATTGGGGCCAATCAAGCACAGATACGCAGTATTTT. The chain uses TRBV5-4 and TRBJ2-3; D might be TRBD1 (5 bases). The V end lost 3 bases, the J end lost 0 bases, and 17 bases lay between the germline ends. CDR3 length: 17 residues. The germline V gene encodes CDR1 SGHNT and CDR2 YYREEE (reference sequence).

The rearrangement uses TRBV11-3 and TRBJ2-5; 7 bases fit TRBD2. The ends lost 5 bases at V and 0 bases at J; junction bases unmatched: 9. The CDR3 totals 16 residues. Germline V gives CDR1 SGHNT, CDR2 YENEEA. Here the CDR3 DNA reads TGTGCCAGCAGCCAGGGCGGGGGACGGCACCAAGAGACCCAGTACTTC. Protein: CASSQGGGRHQETQYF.

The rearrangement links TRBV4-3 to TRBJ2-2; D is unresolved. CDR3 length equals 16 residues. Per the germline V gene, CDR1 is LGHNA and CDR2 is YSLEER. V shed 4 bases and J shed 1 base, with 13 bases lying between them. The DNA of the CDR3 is TGCGCCAGCAGCCTCACCGTAGCTATGAACACCGGGGAGCTGTTTTTT. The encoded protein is CASSLTVAMNTGELFF.

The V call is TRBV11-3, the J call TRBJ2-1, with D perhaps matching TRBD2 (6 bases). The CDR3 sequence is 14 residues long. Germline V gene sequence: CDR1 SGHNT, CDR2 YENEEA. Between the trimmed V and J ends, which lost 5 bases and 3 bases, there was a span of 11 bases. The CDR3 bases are TGTGCCAGCAGCCCCGGAGGGAACTACAATGAGCAGTTCTTC. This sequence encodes CASSPGGNYNEQFF.

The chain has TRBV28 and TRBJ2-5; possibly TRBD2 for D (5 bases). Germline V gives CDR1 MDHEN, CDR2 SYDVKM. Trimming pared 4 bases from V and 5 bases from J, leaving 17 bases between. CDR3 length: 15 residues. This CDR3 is CASSSGSGLGETQYF. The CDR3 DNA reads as TGTGCCAGCAGTTCTGGAAGCGGATTAGGGGAGACCCAGTACTTC.

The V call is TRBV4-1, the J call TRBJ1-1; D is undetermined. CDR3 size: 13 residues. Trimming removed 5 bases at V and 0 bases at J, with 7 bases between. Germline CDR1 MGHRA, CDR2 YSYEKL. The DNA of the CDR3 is TGCGCCAGCAGCTCCCGTTTGAACACTGAAGCTTTCTTT. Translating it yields CASSSRLNTEAFF.

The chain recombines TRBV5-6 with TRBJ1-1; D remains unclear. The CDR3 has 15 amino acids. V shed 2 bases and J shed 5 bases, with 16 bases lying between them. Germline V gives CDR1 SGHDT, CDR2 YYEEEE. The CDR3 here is CASSFSPTLQTEAFF. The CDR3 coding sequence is TGTGCCAGCAGCTTTTCCCCGACACTTCAAACTGAAGCTTTCTTT. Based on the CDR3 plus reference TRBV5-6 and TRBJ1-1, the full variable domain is DAGVTQSPTHLIKTRGQQVTLRCSPKSGHDTVSWYQQALGQGPQFIFQYYEEEERQRGNFPDRFSGHQFPNYSSELNVNALLLGDSALYLCASSFSPTLQTEAFFGQGTRLTVV.

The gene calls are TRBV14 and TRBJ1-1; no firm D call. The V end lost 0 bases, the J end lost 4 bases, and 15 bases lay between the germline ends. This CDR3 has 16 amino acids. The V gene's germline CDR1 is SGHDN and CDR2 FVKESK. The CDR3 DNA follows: TGTGCCAGCAGCCAAGATGTCCCATCCAGGTTCACTGAAGCTTTCTTT. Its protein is CASSQDVPSRFTEAFF.

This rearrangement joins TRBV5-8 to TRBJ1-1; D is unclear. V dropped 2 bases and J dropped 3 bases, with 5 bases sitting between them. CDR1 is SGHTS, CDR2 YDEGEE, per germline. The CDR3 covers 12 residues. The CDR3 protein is CASSLAYTEAFF. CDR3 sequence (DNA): TGTGCCAGCAGCTTAGCCTACACTGAAGCTTTCTTT.

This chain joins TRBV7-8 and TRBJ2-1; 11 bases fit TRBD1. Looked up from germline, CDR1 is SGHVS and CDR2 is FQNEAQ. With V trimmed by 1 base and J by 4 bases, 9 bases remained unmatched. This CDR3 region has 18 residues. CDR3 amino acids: CASSLEFAGTGGYNEQFF. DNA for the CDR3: TGTGCCAGCAGCTTAGAATTTGCGGGGACAGGGGGTTACAATGAGCAGTTCTTC.

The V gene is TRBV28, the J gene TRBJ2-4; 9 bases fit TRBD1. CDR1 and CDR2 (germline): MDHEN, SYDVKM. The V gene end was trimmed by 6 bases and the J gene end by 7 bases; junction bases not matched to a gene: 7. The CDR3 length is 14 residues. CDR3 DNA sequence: TGTGCCAGCAGCCTTACAGGGGGCTTGAACATTCAGTACTTC. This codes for CASSLTGGLNIQYF.

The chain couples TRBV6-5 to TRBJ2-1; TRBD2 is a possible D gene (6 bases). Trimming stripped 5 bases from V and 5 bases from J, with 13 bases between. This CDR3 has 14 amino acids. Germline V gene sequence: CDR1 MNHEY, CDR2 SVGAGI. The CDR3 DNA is TGTGCCAGCAGTGGACCTAGCGATCACAATGAGCAGTTCTTC. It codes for CASSGPSDHNEQFF.

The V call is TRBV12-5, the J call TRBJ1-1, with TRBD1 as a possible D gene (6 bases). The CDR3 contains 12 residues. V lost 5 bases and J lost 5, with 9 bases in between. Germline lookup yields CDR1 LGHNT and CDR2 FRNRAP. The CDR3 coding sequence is TGTGCTAGTGGTCTCGGACAGACTGAAGCTTTCTTT. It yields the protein CASGLGQTEAFF.

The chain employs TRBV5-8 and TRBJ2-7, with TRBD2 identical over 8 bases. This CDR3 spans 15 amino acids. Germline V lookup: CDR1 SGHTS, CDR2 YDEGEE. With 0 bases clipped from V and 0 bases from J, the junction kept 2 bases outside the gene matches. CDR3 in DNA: TGTGCCAGCAGCTTGGGGACTAGCCGCTCCTACGAGCAGTACTTC. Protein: CASSLGTSRSYEQYF.

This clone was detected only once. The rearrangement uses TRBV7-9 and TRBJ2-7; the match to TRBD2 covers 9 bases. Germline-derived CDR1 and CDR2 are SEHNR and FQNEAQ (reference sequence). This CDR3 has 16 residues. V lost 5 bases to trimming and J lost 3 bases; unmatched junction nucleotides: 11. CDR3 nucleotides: TGTGCCAGCAGCGGGCTTAGCGGGGGTAAGGTCTACGAGCAGTACTTC. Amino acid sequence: CASSGLSGGKVYEQYF.

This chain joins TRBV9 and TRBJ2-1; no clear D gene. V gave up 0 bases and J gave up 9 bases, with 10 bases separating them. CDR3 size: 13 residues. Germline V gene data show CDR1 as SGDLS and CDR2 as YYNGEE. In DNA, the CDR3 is TGTGCCAGCAGCGTAGGAGTTTTGAGTGAGCAGTTCTTC. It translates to CASSVGVLSEQFF. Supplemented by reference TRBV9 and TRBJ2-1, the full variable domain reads DSGVTQTPKHLITATGQRVTLRCSPRSGDLSVYWYQQSLDQGLQFLIQYYNGEERAKGNILERFSAQQFPDLHSELNLSSLELGDSALYFCASSVGVLSEQFFGPGTRLTVL.

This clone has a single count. CDR3: CASSLYPSGIERSTDTQYF. DNA of the CDR3: TGTGCCAGCTCACTCTACCCTAGCGGGATAGAAAGAAGCACAGATACGCAGTATTTT. The J gene is TRBJ2-3, the V gene TRBV18, with 9 bases identical to TRBD2. The CDR3 covers 19 residues. The V gene end was trimmed by 4 bases and the J gene end by 0 bases; junction bases not matched to a gene: 14. CDR1 is KGHSH and CDR2 is LQKENI in the germline V gene.

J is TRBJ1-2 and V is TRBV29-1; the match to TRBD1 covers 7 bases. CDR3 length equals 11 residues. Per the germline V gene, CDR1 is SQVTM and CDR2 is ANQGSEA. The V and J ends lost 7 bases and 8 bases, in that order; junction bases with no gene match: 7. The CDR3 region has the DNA TGCAGCGCCCGACAGGGTGAAGGCTACACCTTC. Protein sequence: CSARQGEGYTF.

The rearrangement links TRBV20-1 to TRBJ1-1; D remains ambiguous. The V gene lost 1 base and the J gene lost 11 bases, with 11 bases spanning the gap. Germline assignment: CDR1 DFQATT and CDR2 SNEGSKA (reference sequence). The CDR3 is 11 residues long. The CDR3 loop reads CSARVASRAFF. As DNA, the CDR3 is TGCAGTGCTAGAGTTGCCTCGAGGGCTTTCTTT.

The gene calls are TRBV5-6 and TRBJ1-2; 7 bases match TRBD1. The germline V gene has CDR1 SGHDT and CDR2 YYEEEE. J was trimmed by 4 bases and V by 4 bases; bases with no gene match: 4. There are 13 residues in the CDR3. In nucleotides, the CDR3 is TGTGCCAGCAGCGTGGGACAGATCTATGGCTACACCTTC. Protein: CASSVGQIYGYTF.

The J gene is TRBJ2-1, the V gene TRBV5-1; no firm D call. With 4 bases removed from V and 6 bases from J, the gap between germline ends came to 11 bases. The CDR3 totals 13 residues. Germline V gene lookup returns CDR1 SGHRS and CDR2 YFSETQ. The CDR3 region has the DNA TGCGCCAGCAGCCCCGAATACGGCAATGAGCAGTTCTTC. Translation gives CASSPEYGNEQFF.

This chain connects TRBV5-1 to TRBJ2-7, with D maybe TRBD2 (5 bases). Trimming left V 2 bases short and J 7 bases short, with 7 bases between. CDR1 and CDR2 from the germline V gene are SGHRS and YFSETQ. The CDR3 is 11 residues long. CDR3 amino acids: CASSFQREQYF. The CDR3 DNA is TGCGCCAGCAGCTTCCAGCGGGAGCAGTACTTC.

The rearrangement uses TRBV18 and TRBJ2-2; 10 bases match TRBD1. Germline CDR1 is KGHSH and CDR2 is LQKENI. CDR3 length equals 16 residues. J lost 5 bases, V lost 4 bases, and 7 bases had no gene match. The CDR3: CASSLTGTGETGELFF. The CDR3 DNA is TGTGCCAGCTCACTGACCGGGACAGGGGAGACCGGGGAGCTGTTTTTT.

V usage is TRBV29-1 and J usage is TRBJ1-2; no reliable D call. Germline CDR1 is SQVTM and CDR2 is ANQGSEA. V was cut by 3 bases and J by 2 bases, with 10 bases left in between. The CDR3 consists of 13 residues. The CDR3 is CSVDEGINYGYTF. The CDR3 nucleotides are TGCAGCGTTGATGAGGGCATCAACTATGGCTACACCTTC.

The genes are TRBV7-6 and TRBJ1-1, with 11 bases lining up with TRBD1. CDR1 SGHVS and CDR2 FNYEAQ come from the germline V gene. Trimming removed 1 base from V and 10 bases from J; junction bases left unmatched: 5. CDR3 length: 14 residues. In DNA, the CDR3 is TGTGCCAGCAGCTTAGGGGCGGGGACAGGGGGAGCTTTCTTT. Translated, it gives CASSLGAGTGGAFF.